This TCR beta chain was captured in a study of blood T cell repertoires in COVID-19. Germline CDR1 reads MGHRA; CDR2 reads YSYEKL. Trimming took off 1 base at V and 0 bases at J, with 16 bases between the two ends. This CDR3 spans 18 amino acids. Sequencing used immunoSEQ multiplex PCR; TCRdb keeps in-frame clones, though not all of them. The sample holds about 300,000 clones, around 90% seen once. This clonotype was sampled from a man aged 55 to 70 who had recovered from COVID-19. J is TRBJ1-3 and V is TRBV4-1; D possibly corresponds to TRBD1 (6 bases). The specimen sequenced was PBMCs or T cells enriched from blood (not recorded which). The CDR3 sequence is CASSQGRTVTVSGNTIYF. In DNA, the CDR3 is TGCGCCAGCAGCCAAGGAAGGACAGTCACCGTCTCTGGAAACACCATATATTTT.